This is a list of T cell receptor beta chains from one sample in a study of T cell changes during pregnancy in multiple sclerosis. TCRdb's table, derived via immunoSEQ multiplex PCR, lists solely in-frame clones and lacks some. This sample has 90,000 to 100,000 clones, with 90% to 95% found just once. Sequencing used peripheral blood, obtained in the third trimester of pregnancy. These receptors were collected from a female donor with multiple sclerosis, enrolled in a pregnancy study. Each CDR3 is given with its conserved first and last residue. A D gene is named only where the DNA matches it firmly. Size tells how often a clone was seen (once, few, many) or the class of an expanded clone, and some rows leave it out.

abundance,d_gene,v_gene,j_gene,CDR3aa,CDR3nt
NA,NA,TRBV20-1,TRBJ2-5,CSARDMETQYF,TGCAGTGCTAGAGATATGGAGACCCAGTACTTC
NA,TRBD1,TRBV19,TRBJ2-2,CASNTLGGQGMIGELFF,TGTGCCAGTAATACACTGGGTGGACAGGGTATGATCGGGGAGCTGTTTTTT
NA,TRBD1,TRBV30,TRBJ1-6,CAWGTEIGSPLHF,TGTGCCTGGGGGACAGAGATCGGATCACCCCTCCACTTT
NA,TRBD1,TRBV5-4,TRBJ2-7,CASSLGQGLYEQYF,TGTGCCAGCAGCTTGGGACAGGGCCTCTACGAGCAGTACTTC
NA,TRBD1,TRBV6-1,TRBJ1-2,CASSVRGRGDYGYTF,TGTGCCAGCAGTGTCAGGGGGCGCGGCGACTATGGCTACACCTTC
NA,NA,TRBV5-4,TRBJ1-3,CASSLGGRRRFSGNTIYF,TGTGCCAGCAGCTTGGGGGGTCGGAGGAGGTTCTCTGGAAACACCATATATTTT
NA,TRBD1,TRBV6-5,TRBJ2-7,CASSYEGQGSYEQYF,TGTGCCAGCAGTTACGAGGGACAGGGCAGCTACGAGCAGTACTTC
once,NA,TRBV7-8,TRBJ1-4,CASSLKGGGAKLFF,TGTGCCAGCAGCTTAAAGGGGGGGGGCGCGAAACTGTTTTTT
NA,NA,TRBV28,TRBJ1-5,CASSLEPRDQPQHF,TGTGCCAGCAGTTTAGAGCCACGAGATCAGCCCCAGCATTTT
once,NA,TRBV4-1,TRBJ2-7,CASSHDTSYEQYF,TGCGCCAGCAGCCATGACACCTCCTACGAGCAGTACTTC
NA,NA,TRBV9,TRBJ1-2,CASSGRGGLYGYTF,TGTGCCAGCAGCGGTAGGGGGGGGCTCTATGGCTACACCTTC
NA,NA,TRBV4-1,TRBJ2-5,CASSQEGHQRQETQYF,TGCGCCAGCAGCCAAGAGGGACATCAAAGACAAGAGACCCAGTACTTC
once,NA,TRBV5-6,TRBJ1-3,CASSLSFASVFEAGNTIYF,TGTGCCAGCAGCTTGAGTTTCGCTAGTGTCTTCGAGGCTGGAAACACCATATATTTT